A selection of T cell receptor beta chains follows, all from one sample in a study of blood T cell repertoires in COVID-19. Clones were read by immunoSEQ multiplex PCR, and TCRdb kept only the in-frame ones, dropping some. The data contain more than 400,000 clones, approximately 85% of them seen just once; the ten biggest clones take up roughly 3.2%. Material for sequencing was peripheral blood. These receptors were taken from a human donor in a cohort sampled during active COVID-19. Each CDR3 is given with its conserved first and last residue. The D gene is left open where the match is weak. Not every row has a clone size; where given, it reads once, few, many or a size class.

v_call	j_call	clone_size	d_call	cdr3_nt	cdr3_aa
TRBV5-6	TRBJ1-1	.	.	TGTGCCAGCAGCTTCTGGAGGGACAACACTGAAGCTTTCTTT	CASSFWRDNTEAFF
TRBV19	TRBJ2-7	.	TRBD2	TGTGCCACAGAGGGACTAGCGGGAGGGTTAAATTACGAGCAGTACTTC	CATEGLAGGLNYEQYF
TRBV3-1/TRBV3-2	TRBJ2-3	.	TRBD2	TGTGCCAGCAGCCAAGATTGGGCGGGAGGAAGGGGAGCGGCTGGAGATACGCAGTATTTT	CASSQDWAGGRGAAGDTQYF
TRBV7-2	TRBJ1-1	.	.	TGTGCCAGCAGCTTAAGGGGGTTGAACACTGAAGCTTTCTTT	CASSLRGLNTEAFF
TRBV5-1	TRBJ1-2	.	TRBD1	TGCGCCAGCAGCTTCGGGACAGCCAACTATGGCTACACCTTC	CASSFGTANYGYTF
TRBV2	TRBJ2-1	.	TRBD2	TGTGCCAGCATTCGAACCCGGGGAGGGAATGAGCAGTTCTTC	CASIRTRGGNEQFF
TRBV28	TRBJ1-5	.	.	TGTGCCAGCACGGAGGGGGGGCGAAGGGATCAGCCCCAGCATTTT	CASTEGGRRDQPQHF
TRBV9	TRBJ1-1	once	.	TGTGCCAGCAGCTCAAGGGGAGGTCCCACTGAAGCTTTCTTT	CASSSRGGPTEAFF
TRBV6-5	TRBJ1-1	.	TRBD1	TGTGCCAGCAGCTACGGGGACAGGGGGGTCCATGAAGCTTTCTTT	CASSYGDRGVHEAFF
TRBV19	TRBJ2-1	few	.	TGTGCCACCTCCCCCTCGGGGGGCAAGTTGGGCAATGAGCAGTTCTTC	CATSPSGGKLGNEQFF
TRBV27	TRBJ2-1	.	TRBD2	TGTGCCAGCAGTTTTTGGAGGGAGGGCCTAGAAGGCAATGAGCAGTTCTTC	CASSFWREGLEGNEQFF
TRBV11-2	TRBJ2-5	.	.	TGTGCCAGCAGCTTAGTTCCGGCTAGCCGGGAGACCCAGTACTTC	CASSLVPASRETQYF
TRBV27	TRBJ1-6	few	TRBD1	TGTGCCAGCTCTCCGACAGGGAAGAATTCACCCCTCCACTTT	CASSPTGKNSPLHF
TRBV6-5	TRBJ1-5	.	.	TGTGCCAGCAGTTACGTGGCGAATCAGGGCAATCAGCCCCAGCATTTT	CASSYVANQGNQPQHF
TRBV29-1	TRBJ1-2	.	TRBD1	TGCAGCGTAGCCCGGACAGGGGGAAACTATGGCTACACCTTC	CSVARTGGNYGYTF
TRBV27	TRBJ2-6	.	TRBD1	TGTGCCAGCAGTTTAGGGACAGGGGGCCTCTCTGGGGCCAACGTCCTGACTTTC	CASSLGTGGLSGANVLTF
TRBV27	TRBJ1-2	.	.	TGTGCCAGCAGTTTTCGGGGATCAAACTATGGCTACACCTTC	CASSFRGSNYGYTF
TRBV2	TRBJ1-5	.	.	TGTGCCAGCAGGGACCGCCAGGGCCGCAATCAGCCCCAGCATTTT	CASRDRQGRNQPQHF
TRBV27	TRBJ2-7	few	TRBD2	TGTGCCAGCAAGACGATAGCGGGATCCCACGAGCAGTACTTC	CASKTIAGSHEQYF
TRBV7-2	TRBJ1-2	.	.	TGTGCCAGCAGCTTTGCGATCGGGGGGGCCAACTATGGCTACACCTTC	CASSFAIGGANYGYTF
TRBV28	TRBJ1-2	few	.	TGTGCCAGCAGTTGGGGGGTGGTCCGGGTCTATGGCTACACCTTC	CASSWGVVRVYGYTF
TRBV9	TRBJ2-1	.	TRBD2	TGTGCCAGCAGCGTAGGAACTAGCGGGAGGGCCAGGTACAATGAGCAGTTCTTC	CASSVGTSGRARYNEQFF
TRBV20-1	TRBJ1-5	.	.	TGCAGTGCTAGTAGGGGGATTAGCAATCAGCCCCAGCATTTT	CSASRGISNQPQHF
TRBV27	TRBJ2-2	once	.	TGTGCCAGCAGTTTAGCAGGGGCCGGAAGCACCGGGGAGCTGTTTTTT	CASSLAGAGSTGELFF
TRBV5-1	TRBJ2-5	.	TRBD2	TGCGCCAGCAGCTTGTATCGCGGGAGGCCCTTGGGAGAGACCCAGTACTTC	CASSLYRGRPLGETQYF
TRBV28	TRBJ1-1	.	TRBD1	TGTGCCAGCAGTCTAAACAGGGGGAGGAACACTGAAGCTTTCTTT	CASSLNRGRNTEAFF
TRBV27	TRBJ2-7	.	TRBD2	TGTGCCAGCAGTTTTACTAGCGGGAGGGCCAGAGAGCAGTACTTC	CASSFTSGRAREQYF
TRBV7-2	TRBJ1-1	.	TRBD1	TGTGCCAGCAGCGGGGACAGGGGCACTGAAGCTTTCTTT	CASSGDRGTEAFF
TRBV6-4	TRBJ2-4	few	.	TGTGCCAGCAGTGACCCACTCAAGGGAGGCCTCTCCCCCGACATTCAGTACTTC	CASSDPLKGGLSPDIQYF
TRBV5-1	TRBJ2-5	.	.	TGCGCCAGCAGCTTGTTCAACAGGGAGGAGACCCAGTACTTC	CASSLFNREETQYF
TRBV30	TRBJ1-2	.	.	TGTGCTATCGGGACACTCTATGGCTACACCTTC	CAIGTLYGYTF
TRBV5-1	TRBJ2-5	.	.	TGCGCCAGCAGCTTACAGGGAGGGGAGGAGACCCAGTACTTC	CASSLQGGEETQYF
TRBV19	TRBJ1-3	.	TRBD1	TGTGCCAGTACCCCGGGGACAGTTCTCTCTGGAAACACCATATATTTT	CASTPGTVLSGNTIYF
TRBV9	TRBJ2-1	.	TRBD1	TGTGCCAGCGCCGGAGACAGGGGGCCCCTTACATGGAATGAGCAGTTCTTC	CASAGDRGPLTWNEQFF
TRBV7-3	TRBJ1-3	.	.	TGTGCCAGCAGCTTAAACGGGGGAGAAGGAAACACCATATATTTT	CASSLNGGEGNTIYF
TRBV5-1	TRBJ2-7	.	.	TGCGCCAGCAGCTTCGAGACAGGACCCTACTACGAGCAGTACTTC	CASSFETGPYYEQYF
TRBV10-3	TRBJ1-1	few	.	TGTGCCATCAGTGAGTCGGAGGGGAGAGCTTTCTTT	CAISESEGRAFF
TRBV19	TRBJ2-1	once	TRBD2	TGTGCCAGCCACCTAGCGGGAGGGGGCAATGAGCAGTTCTTC	CASHLAGGGNEQFF
TRBV9	TRBJ1-1	.	TRBD1	TGTGCCAGCAGCGTAGGACAGGGGGACACTGAAGCTTTCTTT	CASSVGQGDTEAFF
TRBV28	TRBJ2-7	.	.	TGTGCCAGCACCCGGACAGAGGTCGGGGTCTACGAGCAGTACTTC	CASTRTEVGVYEQYF
TRBV6-1	TRBJ2-1	.	TRBD2	TGTGCCAGCAGTCAAGCGACTAGCGGGTCCTCTCACTACAATGAGCAGTTCTTC	CASSQATSGSSHYNEQFF